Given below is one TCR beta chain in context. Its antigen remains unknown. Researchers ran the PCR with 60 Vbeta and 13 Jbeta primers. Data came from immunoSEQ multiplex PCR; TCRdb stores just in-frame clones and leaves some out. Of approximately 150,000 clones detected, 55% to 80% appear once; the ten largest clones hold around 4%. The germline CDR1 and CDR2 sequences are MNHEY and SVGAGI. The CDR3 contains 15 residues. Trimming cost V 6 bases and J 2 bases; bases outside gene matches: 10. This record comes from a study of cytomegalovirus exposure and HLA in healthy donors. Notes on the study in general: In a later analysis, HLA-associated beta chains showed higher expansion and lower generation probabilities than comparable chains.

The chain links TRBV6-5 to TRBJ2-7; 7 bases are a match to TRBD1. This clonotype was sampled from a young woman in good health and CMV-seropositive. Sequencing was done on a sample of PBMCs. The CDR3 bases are TGTGCCAGCAGCCCACCACAGGGGTTCGCCTACGAGCAGTACTTC. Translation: CASSPPQGFAYEQYF.